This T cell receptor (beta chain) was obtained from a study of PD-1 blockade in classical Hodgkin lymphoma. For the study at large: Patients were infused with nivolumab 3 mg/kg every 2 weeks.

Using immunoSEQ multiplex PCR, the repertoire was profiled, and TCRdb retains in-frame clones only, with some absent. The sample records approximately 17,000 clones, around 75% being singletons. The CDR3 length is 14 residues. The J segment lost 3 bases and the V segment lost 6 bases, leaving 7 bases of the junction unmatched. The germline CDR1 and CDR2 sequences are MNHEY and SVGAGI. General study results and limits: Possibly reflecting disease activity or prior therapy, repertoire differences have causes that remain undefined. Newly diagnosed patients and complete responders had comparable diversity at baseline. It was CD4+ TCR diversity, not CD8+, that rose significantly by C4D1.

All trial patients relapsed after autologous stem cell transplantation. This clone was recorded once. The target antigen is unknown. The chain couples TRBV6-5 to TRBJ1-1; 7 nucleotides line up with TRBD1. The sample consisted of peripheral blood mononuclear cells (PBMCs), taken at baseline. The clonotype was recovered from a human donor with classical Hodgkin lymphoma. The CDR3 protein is CASREGQTHTEAFF. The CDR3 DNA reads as TGTGCCAGCAGAGAGGGACAGACCCACACTGAAGCTTTCTTT.